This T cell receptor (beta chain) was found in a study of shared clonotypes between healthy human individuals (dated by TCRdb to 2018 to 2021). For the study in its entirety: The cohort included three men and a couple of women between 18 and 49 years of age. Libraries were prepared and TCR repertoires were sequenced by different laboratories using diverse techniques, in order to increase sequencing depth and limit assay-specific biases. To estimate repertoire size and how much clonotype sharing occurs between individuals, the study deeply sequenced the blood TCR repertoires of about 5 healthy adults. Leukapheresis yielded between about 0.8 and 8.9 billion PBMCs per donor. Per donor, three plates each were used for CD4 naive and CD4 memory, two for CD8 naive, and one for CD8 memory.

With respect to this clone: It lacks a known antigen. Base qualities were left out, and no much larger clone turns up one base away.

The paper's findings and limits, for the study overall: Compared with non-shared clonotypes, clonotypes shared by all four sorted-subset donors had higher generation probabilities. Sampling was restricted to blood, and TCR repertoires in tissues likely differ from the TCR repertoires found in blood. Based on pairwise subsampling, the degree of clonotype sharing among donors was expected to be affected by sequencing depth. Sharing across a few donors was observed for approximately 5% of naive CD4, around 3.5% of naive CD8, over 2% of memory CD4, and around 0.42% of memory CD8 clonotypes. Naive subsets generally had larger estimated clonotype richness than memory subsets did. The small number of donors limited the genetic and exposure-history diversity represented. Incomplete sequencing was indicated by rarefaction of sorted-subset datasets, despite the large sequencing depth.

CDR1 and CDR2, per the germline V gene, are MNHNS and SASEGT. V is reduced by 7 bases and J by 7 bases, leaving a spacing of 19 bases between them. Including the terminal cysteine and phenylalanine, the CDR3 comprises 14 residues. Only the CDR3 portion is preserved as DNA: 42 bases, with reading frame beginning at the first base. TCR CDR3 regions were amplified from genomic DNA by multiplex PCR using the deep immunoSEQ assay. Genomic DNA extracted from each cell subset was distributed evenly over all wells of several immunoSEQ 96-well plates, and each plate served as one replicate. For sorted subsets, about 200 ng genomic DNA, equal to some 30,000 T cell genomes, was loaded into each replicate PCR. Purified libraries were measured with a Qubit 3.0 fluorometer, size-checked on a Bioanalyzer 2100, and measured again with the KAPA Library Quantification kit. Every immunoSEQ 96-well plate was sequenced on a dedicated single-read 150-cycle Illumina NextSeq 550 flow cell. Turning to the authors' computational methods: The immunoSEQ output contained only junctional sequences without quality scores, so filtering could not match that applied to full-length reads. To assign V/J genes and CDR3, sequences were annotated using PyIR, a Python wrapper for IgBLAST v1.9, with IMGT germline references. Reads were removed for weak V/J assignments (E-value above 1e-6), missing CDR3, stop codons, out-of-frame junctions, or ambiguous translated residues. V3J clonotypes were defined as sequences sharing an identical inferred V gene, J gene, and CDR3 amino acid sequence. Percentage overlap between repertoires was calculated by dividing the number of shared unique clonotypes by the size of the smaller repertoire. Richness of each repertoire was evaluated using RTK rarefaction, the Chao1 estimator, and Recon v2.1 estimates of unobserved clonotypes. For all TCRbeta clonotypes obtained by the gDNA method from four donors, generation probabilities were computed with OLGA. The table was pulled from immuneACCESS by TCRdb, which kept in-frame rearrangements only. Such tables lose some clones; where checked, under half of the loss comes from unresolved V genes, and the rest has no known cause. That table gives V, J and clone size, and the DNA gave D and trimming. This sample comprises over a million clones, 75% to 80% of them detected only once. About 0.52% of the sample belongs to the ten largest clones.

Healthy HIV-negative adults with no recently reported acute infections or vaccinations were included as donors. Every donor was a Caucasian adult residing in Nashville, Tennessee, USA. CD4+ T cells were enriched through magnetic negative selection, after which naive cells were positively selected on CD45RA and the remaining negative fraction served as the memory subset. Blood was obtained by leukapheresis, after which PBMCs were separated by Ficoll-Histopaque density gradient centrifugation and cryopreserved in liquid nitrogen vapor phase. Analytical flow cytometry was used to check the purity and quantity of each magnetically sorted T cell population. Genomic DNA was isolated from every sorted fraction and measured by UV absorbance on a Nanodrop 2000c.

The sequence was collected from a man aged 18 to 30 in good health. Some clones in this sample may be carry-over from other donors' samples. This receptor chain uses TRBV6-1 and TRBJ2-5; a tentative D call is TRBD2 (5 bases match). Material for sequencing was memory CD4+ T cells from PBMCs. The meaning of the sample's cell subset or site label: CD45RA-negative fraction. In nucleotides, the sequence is TGTGCCAGCACCCTCTGGTCGGGGTTGGGGACCCAGTACTTC. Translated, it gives CASTLWSGLGTQYF.